One sample yielded the 17 T cell receptor beta chains listed below, sequenced in a study of CD8 T cells in ankylosing spondylitis. TCRdb analysed the 5' RACE reads with MiXCR anew, one entry per CDR3 protein. Counted here are about 340,000 distinct CDR3 sequences, roughly 15% occurring once; the ten biggest clones make up 1.1%. The source material was blood, either unsorted or a sorted T cell fraction (not recorded which). The receptor source for this set is a male donor with ankylosing spondylitis or in good health (not recorded which).

This chain links TRBV12-3 or TRBV12-4 with TRBJ2-2; D is possibly TRBD1 or TRBD2 (6 bases each). CDR3 length: 15 residues. V lost 2 bases and J lost 6, with 13 bases in between. For the CDR3, the DNA is TGTGCCAGCAGTTTATGGGGGGCCGTACCCGGGGAGCTGTTTTTT. Its protein is CASSLWGAVPGELFF.

This chain connects TRBV20-1 to TRBJ2-5; 15 nucleotides line up with TRBD2. Germline values: CDR1 DFQATT, CDR2 SNEGSKA (reference sequence). The CDR3 totals 18 residues. After removal of 1 base from V and 3 bases from J, the junction contained 9 bases not matched to a gene. CDR3 bases: TGCAGTGCTAGAGCCCCATGGACTAGCGGGAGGGCCAAAGAGACCCAGTACTTC. Residues: CSARAPWTSGRAKETQYF.

The gene calls are TRBV5-5 and TRBJ2-5; D may be TRBD2 (6 bases). This CDR3 is 12 amino acids long. The V gene lost 4 bases and the J gene lost 8 bases, with 12 bases spanning the gap. Germline V gene data show CDR1 as SGHKS and CDR2 as YYEKEE (reference sequence). CDR3 nucleotide sequence: TGTGCCAGCAGCCGGGACTCAACAACCCAGTACTTC. Translated, it gives CASSRDSTTQYF.

The chain is built from TRBV14 and TRBJ2-7; 9 nucleotides line up with TRBD2. CDR3 length equals 15 residues. The ends lost 1 base at V and 6 bases at J; junction bases unmatched: 7. Looked up from germline, CDR1 is SGHDN and CDR2 is FVKESK. CDR3: CASSQGSSGRTEQYF. The DNA for the CDR3 is TGTGCCAGCAGCCAAGGATCCAGCGGGAGGACCGAGCAGTACTTC.

This clonotype was detected only a few times. CDR3 sequence reads: CASSQEPSGGHEQYF. The CDR3 bases are TGTGCCAGCAGCCAAGAGCCTAGCGGGGGACACGAGCAGTACTTC. This rearrangement joins TRBV3-1 to TRBJ2-7; TRBD2 agrees at 10 bases. With 0 bases clipped from V and 5 bases from J, the junction kept 4 bases outside the gene matches. The CDR3 is 15 residues long. CDR1 and CDR2 (germline): LGHDT, YNNKEL (reference sequence).

This clonotype occurred a few times. This chain uses TRBV20-1 with TRBJ1-4; D might be TRBD1 (5 bases). Germline CDR1 and CDR2: DFQATT and SNEGSKA (reference sequence). There are 14 residues in the CDR3. V was pared by 5 bases and J by 5 bases, with 15 bases between. CDR3 coding DNA: TGCAGTGCTGAGGGAGACAGAGGGAATGAAAAACTGTTTTTT. It encodes CSAEGDRGNEKLFF.

The chain joins TRBV5-1 to TRBJ2-7; tentative D call: TRBD1 (6 bases). The CDR3 runs 15 residues. From germline, CDR1 is SGHRS and CDR2 YFSETQ. V lost 0 bases and J 2 bases, leaving 12 bases between the germline ends. CDR3 protein: CASSLEGTLPYEQYF. The CDR3 DNA is TGCGCCAGCAGCTTGGAGGGGACACTTCCCTACGAGCAGTACTTC. The full variable domain, completed using reference TRBV5-1 and TRBJ2-7, is KAGVTQTPRYLIKTRGQQVTLSCSPISGHRSVSWYQQTPGQGLQFLFEYFSETQRNKGNFPGRFSGRQFSNSRSEMNVSTLELGDSALYLCASSLEGTLPYEQYFGPGTRLTVT.

This clonotype was detected a few times. V is TRBV29-1 and J is TRBJ2-3; a weak D match, TRBD2 (5 bases). The CDR3 sequence is 15 residues long. CDR1 and CDR2 (germline): SQVTM, ANQGSEA. V was clipped by 0 bases and J by 4 bases, with 14 bases between them. CDR3: CSVEDRVRRADTQYF. The CDR3 coding sequence is TGCAGCGTTGAAGATCGGGTTAGGCGGGCAGATACGCAGTATTTT.

This clonotype was seen a handful of times. This chain joins TRBV9 and TRBJ1-1; maybe TRBD1 (5 bases). The CDR3 loop spans 14 amino acids. CDR1 SGDLS and CDR2 YYNGEE come from the germline V gene. Trimming removed 0 bases from V and 4 bases from J, with 10 bases in between. This CDR3 is CASSVDGTSTEAFF. CDR3 DNA: TGTGCCAGCAGCGTAGACGGGACGAGCACTGAAGCTTTCTTT.

The V gene is TRBV11-2, the J gene TRBJ2-1, with 13 bases fitting TRBD2. The germline gives CDR1 SGHAT, CDR2 FQNNGV. With V trimmed by 5 bases and J by 6 bases, 10 bases remained unmatched. The CDR3 has 17 amino acids. Written as DNA, the CDR3 is TGTGCCAGCAGCCAACTAGCGGGGGGGTCGTTTAGCAATGAGCAGTTCTTC. It encodes CASSQLAGGSFSNEQFF.

The V call is TRBV7-2, the J call TRBJ2-5; the D call may be TRBD1 or TRBD2 (5 bases each). Per germline, CDR1 SGHTA and CDR2 FQGNSA. The CDR3 is made up of 12 amino acids. The V and J ends lost 6 bases and 5 bases respectively, with 10 bases between them. CDR3 coding DNA: TGTGCCAGCAGGTCCTGGGGGGAGACCCAGTACTTC. This codes for CASRSWGETQYF.

This clonotype has more than one count but fewer than ten. The chain couples TRBV5-1 to TRBJ2-7; 10 bases align to TRBD1. The CDR3 length is 15 residues. J lost 6 bases, V lost 5 bases, and 11 bases had no gene match. CDR1 is SGHRS and CDR2 is YFSETQ in the germline V gene. The CDR3 bases are TGCGCCAGCAGTCACATCAGGGACAGGGGCAGCGAGCAGTACTTC. It translates to CASSHIRDRGSEQYF.

The chain joins TRBV6-5 to TRBJ2-7; D gene unclear. V lost 0 bases and J lost 4, with 10 bases in between. Germline values: CDR1 MNHEY, CDR2 SVGAGI. CDR3 length: 14 residues. CDR3 sequence (DNA): TGTGCCAGCAGTTACTCGAGTGCCTCGTACGAGCAGTACTTC. The encoded protein is CASSYSSASYEQYF.

In its sample, this clonotype was seen a few times. The J gene is TRBJ2-5, the V gene TRBV29-1, with D perhaps matching TRBD2 (6 bases). The CDR3 is 11 residues long. The V and J ends lost 4 bases and 5 bases respectively, with 8 bases between them. Germline CDR1 SQVTM, CDR2 ANQGSEA. The CDR3 loop is CSVVGGETQYF. The CDR3 DNA follows: TGCAGCGTTGTTGGGGGGGAGACCCAGTACTTC.

This sequence joins TRBV5-6 and TRBJ2-7; maybe TRBD1 (6 bases). With 2 bases removed from V and 0 bases from J, the gap between germline ends came to 12 bases. The CDR3 length is 15 residues. Germline V gene lookup returns CDR1 SGHDT and CDR2 YYEEEE. The chain's CDR3 is CASSLSGHPSYEQYF. The CDR3 DNA is TGTGCCAGCAGCTTATCGGGACACCCCTCCTACGAGCAGTACTTC.

The chain carries TRBV5-5 and TRBJ2-5; 8 bases agree with TRBD1. The CDR3 is made up of 13 amino acids. Per germline, CDR1 SGHKS and CDR2 YYEKEE (reference sequence). J lost 4 bases, V lost 4 bases, and 3 bases had no gene match. The CDR3 DNA reads as TGTGCCAGCAGCCAACAGGGGGTAGAGACCCAGTACTTC. Translation: CASSQQGVETQYF.

This clonotype was picked up a small number of times. For the CDR3, the DNA is TGTGCCAGCAGAGGACAGGGTCCCTACGAGCAGTACTTC. Translated, it gives CASRGQGPYEQYF. This sequence joins TRBV2 and TRBJ2-7; 8 bases fit TRBD1. J gave up 2 bases and V 6 bases, and 3 bases lay outside the gene matches. Germline CDR1 SNHLY, CDR2 FYNNEI. This CDR3 contains 13 residues.